The 13 T cell receptor beta chains presented below share a single source sample, sequenced in a study of blood T cell repertoires in COVID-19. TCRdb's table, derived via immunoSEQ multiplex PCR, lists solely in-frame clones and lacks some. The sample carries 30,000 to 35,000 clones, about 72% recorded once. The specimen was peripheral blood. Receptor source: an older woman with acute or convalescent COVID-19.

This chain links TRBV6-4 with TRBJ1-6; 7 bases are shared with TRBD1. The CDR3 loop spans 14 amino acids. The germline gives CDR1 MRHNA, CDR2 SNTAGT. With V trimmed by 6 bases and J by 6 bases, 5 bases remained unmatched. In nucleotides, the CDR3 is TGTGCCAGCAGCACAGGGGTCGGTAATTCACCCCTCCACTTT. Residues: CASSTGVGNSPLHF.

CDR3 DNA sequence: TGTGCCAGCAGCTTAAGACAGGGCTCTGGAAACACCATATATTTT. Protein sequence: CASSLRQGSGNTIYF. The chain carries TRBV7-3 and TRBJ1-3; 7 bases are a match to TRBD1. The CDR3 is made up of 15 amino acids. With 1 base clipped from V and 0 bases from J, the junction kept 0 bases outside the gene matches. CDR1 SGHTA and CDR2 FQGTGA come from the germline V gene.

The rearrangement uses TRBV10-1 and TRBJ2-1, with 9 bases that match TRBD2. The CDR3 is 16 residues long. The J segment lost 7 bases and the V segment lost 3 bases, leaving 10 bases of the junction unmatched. Germline V gene lookup returns CDR1 WNHNN and CDR2 SYGVQD (reference sequence). CDR3 in DNA: TGCGCCAGCAGTGAAATCGCGGGGGGGCCGGGAAATGAGCAGTTCTTC. Its translation is CASSEIAGGPGNEQFF.

This sequence joins TRBV18 and TRBJ2-3; tentative D call: TRBD2 (5 bases). Germline CDR1 KGHSH, CDR2 LQKENI. Trimming took 0 bases from V and 6 from J, leaving 13 bases between them. This CDR3 has 15 residues. The CDR3 bases are TGTGCCAGCTCACCACCCCAGCGGACCGGGGATACGCAGTATTTT. It codes for CASSPPQRTGDTQYF.

J is TRBJ2-5 and V is TRBV2, with TRBD1 matching 10 bases. Germline assignment: CDR1 SNHLY and CDR2 FYNNEI. This CDR3 spans 15 amino acids. V dropped 6 bases and J dropped 4; count of bases not matched to a gene: 8. The CDR3 spells CASRPGTGDLETQYF. The CDR3 region has the DNA TGTGCCAGCAGACCCGGGACAGGGGATTTAGAGACCCAGTACTTC.

The rearrangement joins TRBV5-4 to TRBJ2-1; perhaps TRBD2 as D (6 bases). The CDR3 extends over 15 amino acids. Trimming cost V 2 bases and J 2 bases, with 11 bases left between them. Germline-derived CDR1 and CDR2 are SGHNT and YYREEE (reference sequence). The CDR3 sequence is CASSFGDSPYNEQFF. The CDR3 DNA reads TGTGCCAGCAGCTTCGGGGACTCTCCCTACAATGAGCAGTTCTTC. Full variable domain (outside the CDR3, taken from reference TRBV5-4 and TRBJ2-1): ETGVTQSPTHLIKTRGQQVTLRCSSQSGHNTVSWYQQALGQGPQFIFQYYREEENGRGNFPPRFSGLQFPNYSSELNVNALELDDSALYLCASSFGDSPYNEQFFGPGTRLTVL.

The DNA of the CDR3 is TGTGCCAGCAGTTCCATCCCGGACAGAGACGAGCAGTACTTC. Translated, it gives CASSSIPDRDEQYF. The V gene is TRBV6-2 or TRBV6-3, the J gene TRBJ2-7; perhaps TRBD1 as D (6 bases). Germline values: CDR1 MNHEY, CDR2 SVGEGT. The CDR3 has 14 amino acids. The germline V and J ends were trimmed by 4 bases and 5 bases, with 15 bases remaining between them.

The chain combines TRBV30 with TRBJ1-1; TRBD1 agrees at 7 bases. The CDR3 length is 13 residues. Germline CDR1 GTSNPN, CDR2 SVGIG (reference sequence). V was pared by 4 bases and J by 5 bases, with 7 bases of the junction left unmatched. CDR3 residues: CAWTGGWETEAFF. CDR3 DNA: TGTGCCTGGACAGGGGGTTGGGAAACTGAAGCTTTCTTT. The full variable domain, completed using reference TRBV30 and TRBJ1-1, is SQTIHQWPATLVQPVGSPLSLECTVEGTSNPNLYWYRQAAGRGLQLLFYSVGIGQISSEVPQNLSASRPQDRQFILSSKKLLLSDSGFYLCAWTGGWETEAFFGQGTRLTVV.

The chain links TRBV10-3 to TRBJ2-3; no reliable D call. Germline CDR1 reads ENHRY; CDR2 reads SYGVKD. The CDR3 has 14 residues. Trimming pared 2 bases from V and 3 bases from J, leaving 9 bases between. In DNA, the CDR3 is TGTGCCATCAGTGAGAACGACTCGACAGATACGCAGTATTTT. The encoded protein is CAISENDSTDTQYF.

This chain joins TRBV11-3 and TRBJ2-2; D perhaps matches TRBD2 (6 bases). Germline V gene data show CDR1 as SGHNT and CDR2 as YENEEA. The CDR3 contains 15 residues. V lost 0 bases and J 5 bases, leaving 10 bases between the germline ends. The CDR3 here is CASSLEGGKTGELFF. The CDR3 DNA sequence: TGTGCCAGCAGCTTAGAGGGGGGTAAAACCGGGGAGCTGTTTTTT.

In its sample, this clone is large. This chain connects TRBV5-6 to TRBJ1-1; the D gene is possibly TRBD1 (6 bases). Per the germline V gene, CDR1 is SGHDT and CDR2 is YYEEEE. V gave up 8 bases and J gave up 5 bases, with 28 bases separating them. The CDR3 consists of 17 residues. The CDR3 coding sequence is TGTGCCAGTGGAACGACAGGCTCTTATTCAACCGGTACTGAAGCTTTCTTT. Encoded protein: CASGTTGSYSTGTEAFF. Supplemented by reference TRBV5-6 and TRBJ1-1, the full variable domain reads DAGVTQSPTHLIKTRGQQVTLRCSPKSGHDTVSWYQQALGQGPQFIFQYYEEEERQRGNFPDRFSGHQFPNYSSELNVNALLLGDSALYLCASGTTGSYSTGTEAFFGQGTRLTVV.

V usage is TRBV28 and J usage is TRBJ1-6, with 10 bases identical to TRBD1. J was trimmed by 10 bases and V by 6 bases; bases with no gene match: 6. There are 14 residues in the CDR3. Germline CDR1 MDHEN, CDR2 SYDVKM. In DNA, the CDR3 is TGTGCCAGCAGCTCCGGGACAGGGGAATCACCCCTCCACTTT. Translation: CASSSGTGESPLHF. The full variable domain, rest sourced from reference TRBV28 and TRBJ1-6, is DVKVTQSSRYLVKRTGEKVFLECVQDMDHENMFWYRQDPGLGLRLIYFSYDVKMKEKGDIPEGYSVSREKKERFSLILESASTNQTSMYLCASSSGTGESPLHFGNGTRLTVT.

Remarks on this clone: Germline and junction disagree at one end, which may indicate a read error. The V gene is TRBV28, the J gene TRBJ1-2, with a possible D match to TRBD1 (6 bases). Looked up from germline, CDR1 is MDHEN and CDR2 is SYDVKM. The CDR3 totals 17 residues. The CDR3 sequence: CACRGGDNRQGSLGYTF. CDR3 bases: TGTGCCTGCAGAGGGGGGGACAATCGCCAAGGCAGTCTGGGCTACACCTTC.